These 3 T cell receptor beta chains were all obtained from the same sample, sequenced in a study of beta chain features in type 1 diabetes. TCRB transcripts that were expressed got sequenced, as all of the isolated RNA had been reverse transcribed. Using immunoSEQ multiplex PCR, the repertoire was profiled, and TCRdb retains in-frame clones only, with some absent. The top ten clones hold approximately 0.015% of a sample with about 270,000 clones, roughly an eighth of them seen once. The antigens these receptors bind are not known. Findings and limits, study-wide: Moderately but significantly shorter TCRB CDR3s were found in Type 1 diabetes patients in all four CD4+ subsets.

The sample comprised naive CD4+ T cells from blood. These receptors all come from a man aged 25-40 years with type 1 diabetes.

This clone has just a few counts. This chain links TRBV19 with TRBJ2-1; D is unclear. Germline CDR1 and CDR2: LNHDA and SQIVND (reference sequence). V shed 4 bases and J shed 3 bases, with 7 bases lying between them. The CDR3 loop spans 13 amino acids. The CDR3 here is CASSRDRYNEQFF. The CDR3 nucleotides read TGTGCCAGTAGTAGAGATCGCTACAATGAGCAGTTCTTC.

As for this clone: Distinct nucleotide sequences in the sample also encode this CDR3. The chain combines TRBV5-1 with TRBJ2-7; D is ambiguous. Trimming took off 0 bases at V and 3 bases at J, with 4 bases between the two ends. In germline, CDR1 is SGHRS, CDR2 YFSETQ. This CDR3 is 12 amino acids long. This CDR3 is CASSLVSYEQYF. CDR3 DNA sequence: TGCGCCAGCAGCTTGGTGAGCTACGAGCAGTACTTC.

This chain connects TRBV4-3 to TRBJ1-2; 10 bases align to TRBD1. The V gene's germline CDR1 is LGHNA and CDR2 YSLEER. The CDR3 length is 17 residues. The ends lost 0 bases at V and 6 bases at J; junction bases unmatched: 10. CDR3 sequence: CASSQDGDRDRGNGYTF. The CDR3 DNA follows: TGCGCCAGCAGCCAAGATGGGGACCGGGACAGGGGTAATGGCTACACCTTC.